The clone carrying this T cell receptor (beta chain) was observed a single time. Authors' processing steps: Researchers report that nucleated cell counts were estimated from reference gene primer amplification. Profiled with immunoSEQ multiplex PCR; TCRdb holds only in-frame clones, not every one. For V, J and clone size, that table is used; D and trimming come from the DNA. The data hold 100,000 to 150,000 clones, with about four fifths observed a single time. The data originate from a study of blood T cell repertoires in COVID-19. Overall study: The United States, Italy and Spain were the sources of the acute and convalescent COVID-19 samples.

The CDR3 is 21 residues long. Germline V lookup: CDR1 SGDLS, CDR2 YYNGEE. The junction had 28 bases not matched to a gene; V was cut back by 6 bases and J by 4 bases. This receptor was obtained from a man aged 35 to 55 with active or convalescent COVID-19. Sequenced material: peripheral blood. V and J are TRBV9 and TRBJ2-1, with TRBD2 matching over 7 bases. The DNA of the CDR3 is TGTGCCAGCATCAGCCACACTTGTAGAGCCCCCGGGCTAGCGGTTTACAATGAGCAGTTCTTC. Translation: CASISHTCRAPGLAVYNEQFF.